These T cell receptor beta chains were read from a single sample in a study of human T cells and chemical hapten exposure. From the RACE reads, TCRdb called clonotypes with MiXCR, one entry per CDR3 protein. The repertoire holds tens of thousands of distinct CDR3 sequences, with 10% as singletons. The material was whole blood, obtained in connection with sensitization to the hapten diphenylcyclopropenone (DPC). These receptors all stem from a man aged 35 to 55 with alopecia areata. Some clones in this sample may be carry-over from other donors' samples. CDR3s include the opening cysteine and the closing phenylalanine or tryptophan. Fields, in order: J gene, V gene, D gene, CDR3 protein. A D gene is named only where the DNA matches it firmly.

J gene: TRBJ2-1; V gene: TRBV6-2/TRBV6-3; D gene: NA; CDR3 protein: CASSSAGAGAEQFF
J gene: TRBJ2-3; V gene: TRBV20-1; D gene: NA; CDR3 protein: CSTYIGTSTDTQYF
J gene: TRBJ1-1; V gene: TRBV7-9; D gene: TRBD1; CDR3 protein: CASSLIGQGSEAFF
J gene: TRBJ1-5; V gene: TRBV28; D gene: TRBD1; CDR3 protein: CASSLATGGNQPQHF
J gene: TRBJ2-3; V gene: TRBV5-5; D gene: NA; CDR3 protein: CASSSQWTRSSTDTQYF
J gene: TRBJ2-5; V gene: TRBV24-1; D gene: NA; CDR3 protein: CATSDYGTGRDAQYF
J gene: TRBJ1-1; V gene: TRBV2; D gene: TRBD1; CDR3 protein: CASSPRQGGTEAFF
J gene: TRBJ2-2; V gene: TRBV5-1; D gene: NA; CDR3 protein: CASSLGSRTNTGELFF
J gene: TRBJ1-1; V gene: TRBV7-6; D gene: TRBD1; CDR3 protein: CASSSDRGRRTEAFF
J gene: TRBJ2-2; V gene: TRBV11-2; D gene: NA; CDR3 protein: CASSAALGTGTGELIF
J gene: TRBJ2-3; V gene: TRBV11-2; D gene: NA; CDR3 protein: CASSPSEPDTQYF
J gene: TRBJ2-7; V gene: TRBV6-5; D gene: TRBD1; CDR3 protein: CASSYGQGPTYEQYF
J gene: TRBJ2-3; V gene: TRBV24-1; D gene: TRBD2; CDR3 protein: CATSLAGREGTDTQYF
J gene: TRBJ2-3; V gene: TRBV7-2; D gene: TRBD1; CDR3 protein: CASSLAVSGGRRTDTQYF
J gene: TRBJ2-7; V gene: TRBV7-2; D gene: NA; CDR3 protein: CASSLGFEGGGYEQYF
J gene: TRBJ1-1; V gene: TRBV7-2; D gene: NA; CDR3 protein: CASSFDPGNTEAFF
J gene: TRBJ2-3; V gene: TRBV7-6; D gene: TRBD2; CDR3 protein: CASSPGTSTTDTQYF
J gene: TRBJ1-4; V gene: TRBV20-1; D gene: NA; CDR3 protein: CSAVASPTEKLFF
J gene: TRBJ2-1; V gene: TRBV7-2; D gene: NA; CDR3 protein: CASSLSSEQFF
J gene: TRBJ2-3; V gene: TRBV7-2; D gene: TRBD2; CDR3 protein: CASSLFGREASTDTQYF
J gene: TRBJ1-4; V gene: TRBV25-1; D gene: NA; CDR3 protein: CASSDGGEKLFF
J gene: TRBJ2-2; V gene: TRBV12-3/TRBV12-4; D gene: NA; CDR3 protein: CASFLGGGHPGELFF
J gene: TRBJ2-7; V gene: TRBV27; D gene: TRBD1; CDR3 protein: CASSLGGQGVHEQYF
J gene: TRBJ2-3; V gene: TRBV20-1; D gene: TRBD2; CDR3 protein: CSARADTGGWVVDTQYF
J gene: TRBJ1-1; V gene: TRBV20-1; D gene: TRBD1; CDR3 protein: CSARETGGVAEAFF
J gene: TRBJ2-5; V gene: TRBV7-2; D gene: TRBD2; CDR3 protein: CASSSMSGEGETQYF
J gene: TRBJ1-1; V gene: TRBV29-1; D gene: NA; CDR3 protein: CSARTGTSNTEAFF
J gene: TRBJ2-7; V gene: TRBV25-1; D gene: NA; CDR3 protein: CASSGAGGFGRLAFTDEQYF
J gene: TRBJ2-6; V gene: TRBV4-1; D gene: NA; CDR3 protein: CASSQEFGGRSGANVLTF
J gene: TRBJ2-1; V gene: TRBV6-1; D gene: TRBD2; CDR3 protein: CASSTLPSGRGNEQFF